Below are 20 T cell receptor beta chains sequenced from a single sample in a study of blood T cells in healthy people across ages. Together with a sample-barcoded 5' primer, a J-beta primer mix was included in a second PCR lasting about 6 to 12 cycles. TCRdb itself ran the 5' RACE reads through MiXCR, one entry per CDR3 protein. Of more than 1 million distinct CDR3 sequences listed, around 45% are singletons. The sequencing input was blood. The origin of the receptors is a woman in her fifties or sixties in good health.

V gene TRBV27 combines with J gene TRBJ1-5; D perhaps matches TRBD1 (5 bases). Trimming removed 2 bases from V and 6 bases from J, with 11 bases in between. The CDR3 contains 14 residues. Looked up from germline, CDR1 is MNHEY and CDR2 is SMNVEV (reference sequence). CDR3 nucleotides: TGTGCCAGCAGTTTACAGGGAGCTAGTCAGCCCCAGCATTTT. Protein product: CASSLQGASQPQHF.

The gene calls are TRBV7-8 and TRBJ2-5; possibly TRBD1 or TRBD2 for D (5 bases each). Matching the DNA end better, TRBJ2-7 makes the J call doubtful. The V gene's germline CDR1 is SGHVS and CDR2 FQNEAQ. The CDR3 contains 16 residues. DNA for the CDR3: TGTGCCAGCAACCCTCCGAGGGGCAGGGCTAACTACGAGCAGTACTTC. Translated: CASNPPRGRANYEQYF.

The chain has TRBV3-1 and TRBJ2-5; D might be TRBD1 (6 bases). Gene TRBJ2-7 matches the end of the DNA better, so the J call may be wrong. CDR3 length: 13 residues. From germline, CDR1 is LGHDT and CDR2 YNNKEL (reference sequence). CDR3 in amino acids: CASSTQGSGEQYF. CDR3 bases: TGTGCCAGCAGCACACAGGGATCAGGCGAGCAGTACTTC.

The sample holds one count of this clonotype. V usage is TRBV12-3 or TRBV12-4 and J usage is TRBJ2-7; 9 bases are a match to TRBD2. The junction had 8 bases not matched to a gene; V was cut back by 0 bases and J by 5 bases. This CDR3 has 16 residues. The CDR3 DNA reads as TGTGCCAGCAGTTTAGCGGGGCGGGAGGGCCTTCACGAGCAGTACTTC. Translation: CASSLAGREGLHEQYF.

CDR3 amino acids: CASSLRWFGLAGGAEQFF. The CDR3 bases are TGCGCCAGCAGCTTGCGGTGGTTCGGACTAGCGGGAGGGGCTGAGCAGTTCTTC. The rearrangement joins TRBV5-1 to TRBJ2-1; 15 nucleotides agree with TRBD2. The ends lost 1 base at V and 9 bases at J; junction bases unmatched: 11. Germline V gene sequence: CDR1 SGHRS, CDR2 YFSETQ. CDR3 length: 18 residues.

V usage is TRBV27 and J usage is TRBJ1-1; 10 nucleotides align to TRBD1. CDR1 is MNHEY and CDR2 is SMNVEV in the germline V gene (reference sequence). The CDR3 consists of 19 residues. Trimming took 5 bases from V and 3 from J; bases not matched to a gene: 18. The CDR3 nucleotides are TGTGCCAGCAGTACACCTCGAGACAGGGGGCAATTGTCGCACACTGAAGCTTTCTTT. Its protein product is CASSTPRDRGQLSHTEAFF.

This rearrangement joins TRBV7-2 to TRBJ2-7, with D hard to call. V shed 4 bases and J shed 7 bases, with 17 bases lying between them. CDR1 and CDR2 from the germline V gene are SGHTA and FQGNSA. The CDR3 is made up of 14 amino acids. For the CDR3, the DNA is TGTGCCAGCAGCTCCCCCCGGACCCGCAATGAGCAGTACTTC. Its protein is CASSSPRTRNEQYF.

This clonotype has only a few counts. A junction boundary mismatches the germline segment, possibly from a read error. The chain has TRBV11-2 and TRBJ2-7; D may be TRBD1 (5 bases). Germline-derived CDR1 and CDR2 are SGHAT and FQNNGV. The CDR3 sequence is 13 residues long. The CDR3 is CASTLTTVYEQYF. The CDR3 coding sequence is TGTGCCAGCACCTTAACGACAGTCTACGAGCAGTACTTC.

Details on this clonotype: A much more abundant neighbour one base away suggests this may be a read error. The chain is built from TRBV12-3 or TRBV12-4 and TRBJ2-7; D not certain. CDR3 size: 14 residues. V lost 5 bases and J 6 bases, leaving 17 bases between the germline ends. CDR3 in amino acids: CASSPRVGTGEQYF. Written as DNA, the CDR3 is TGTGCCAGCAGTCCCCGGGTCGGTACGGGCGAGCAGTACTTC.

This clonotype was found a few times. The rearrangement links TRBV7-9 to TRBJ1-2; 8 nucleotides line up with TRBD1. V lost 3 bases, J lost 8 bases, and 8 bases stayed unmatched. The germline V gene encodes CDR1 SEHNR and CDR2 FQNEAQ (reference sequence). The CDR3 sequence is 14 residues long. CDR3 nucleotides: TGTGCCAGCAGCTTCACGGACAGGGATGGAGGCTACACCTTC. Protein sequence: CASSFTDRDGGYTF.

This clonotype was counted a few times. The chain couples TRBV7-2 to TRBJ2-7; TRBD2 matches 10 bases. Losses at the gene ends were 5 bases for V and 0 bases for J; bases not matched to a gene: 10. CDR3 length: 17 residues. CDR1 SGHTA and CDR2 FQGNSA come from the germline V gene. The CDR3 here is CASSATSGLSFSYEQYF. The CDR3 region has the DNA TGTGCCAGCAGCGCGACTAGCGGGCTTTCTTTCTCCTACGAGCAGTACTTC.

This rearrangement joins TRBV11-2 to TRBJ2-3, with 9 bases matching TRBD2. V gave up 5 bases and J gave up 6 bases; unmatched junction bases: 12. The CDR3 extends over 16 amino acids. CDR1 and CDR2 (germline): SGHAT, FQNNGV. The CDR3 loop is CASSQRAGGSPDTQYF. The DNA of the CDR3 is TGTGCCAGCAGCCAAAGAGCGGGAGGCAGTCCTGATACGCAGTATTTT.

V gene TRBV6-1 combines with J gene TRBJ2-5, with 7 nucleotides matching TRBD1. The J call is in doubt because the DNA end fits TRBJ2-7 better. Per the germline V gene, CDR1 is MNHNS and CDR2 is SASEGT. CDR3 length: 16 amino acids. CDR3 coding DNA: TGTGCCAGCACCCGAGGGATTGGACAGGCCACCTACGAGCAGTACTTC. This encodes CASTRGIGQATYEQYF.

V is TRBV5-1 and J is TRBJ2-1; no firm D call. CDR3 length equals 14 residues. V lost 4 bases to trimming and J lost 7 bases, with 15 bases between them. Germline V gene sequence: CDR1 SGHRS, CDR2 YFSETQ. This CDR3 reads CASSVAPPRNEQFF. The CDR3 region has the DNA TGCGCCAGCAGCGTTGCCCCACCCCGTAATGAGCAGTTCTTC.

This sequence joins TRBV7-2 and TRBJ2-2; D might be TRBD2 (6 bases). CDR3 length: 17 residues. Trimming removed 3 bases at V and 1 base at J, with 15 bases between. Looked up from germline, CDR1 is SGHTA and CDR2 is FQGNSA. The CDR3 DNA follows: TGTGCCAGCAGCTTCCAGGCCGGGAGTCAGAACACCGGGGAGCTGTTTTTT. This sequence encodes CASSFQAGSQNTGELFF.

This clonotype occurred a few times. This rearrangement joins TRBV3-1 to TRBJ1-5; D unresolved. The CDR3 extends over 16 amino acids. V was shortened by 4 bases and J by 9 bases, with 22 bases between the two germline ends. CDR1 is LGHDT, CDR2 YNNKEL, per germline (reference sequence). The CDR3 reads CASSPSGLGSKAPQHF. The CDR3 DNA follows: TGTGCCAGCAGCCCTTCTGGGCTCGGCTCTAAAGCGCCCCAGCATTTT.

CDR3 sequence: CASSVVSSPGELFF. In DNA form, the CDR3 reads TGTGCCAGCAGCGTAGTGTCATCCCCCGGGGAGCTGTTTTTT. The chain combines TRBV9 with TRBJ2-2; D remains unclear. CDR1 is SGDLS and CDR2 is YYNGEE in the germline V gene. Between the trimmed V and J ends, which lost 0 bases and 6 bases, there was a span of 9 bases. This CDR3 is 14 amino acids long.

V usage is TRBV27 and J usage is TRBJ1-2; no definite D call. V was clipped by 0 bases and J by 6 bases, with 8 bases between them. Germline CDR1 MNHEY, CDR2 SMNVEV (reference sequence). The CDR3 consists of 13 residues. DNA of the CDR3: TGTGCCAGCAGTTTATCCCAATTTGATGGCTACACCTTC. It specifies CASSLSQFDGYTF.

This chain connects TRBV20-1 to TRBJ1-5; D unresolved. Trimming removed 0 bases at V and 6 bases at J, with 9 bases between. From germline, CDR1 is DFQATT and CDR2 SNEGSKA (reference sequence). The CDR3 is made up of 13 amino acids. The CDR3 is CSAREAVGQPQHF. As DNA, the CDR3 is TGCAGTGCTAGAGAAGCGGTAGGTCAGCCCCAGCATTTT.

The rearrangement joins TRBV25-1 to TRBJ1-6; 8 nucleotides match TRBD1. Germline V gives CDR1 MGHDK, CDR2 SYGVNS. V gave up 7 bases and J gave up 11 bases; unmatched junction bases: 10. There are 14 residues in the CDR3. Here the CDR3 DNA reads TGTGCCAGCACGGGGACAGGACGACGGGCACCCCTCCACTTT. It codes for CASTGTGRRAPLHF. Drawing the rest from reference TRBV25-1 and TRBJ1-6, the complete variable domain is EADIYQTPRYLVIGTGKKITLECSQTMGHDKMYWYQQDPGMELHLIHYSYGVNSTEKGDLSSESTVSRIRTEHFPLTLESARPSHTSQYLCASTGTGRRAPLHFGNGTRLTVT.